These T cell receptor beta chains were read from a single sample in a study of identical twins. TCRdb re-called the 5' RACE reads through MiXCR, storing one row per CDR3 protein. The sample lists under 500,000 distinct CDR3 sequences, approximately 14% occurring once. The same sample was also studied in work on yellow fever vaccine responses in identical twins.

The sequencing input was CD4+ T cells sorted from blood. The receptors originated from a woman aged 18-29 years in good health. Both conserved end residues are part of each CDR3. Fields, in order: V gene, clone size, J gene, D gene, CDR3 DNA, CDR3 protein. The D gene is left open where the match is weak. Expanded clones get a size class; other rows say once, few or many, or leave the size out.

TRBV5-1	many	TRBJ2-5	TRBD2	TGCGCCAGCAGTAGCGGGGGGCTTCAAGAGACCCAGTACTTC	CASSSGGLQETQYF
TRBV12-3/TRBV12-4	NA	TRBJ1-1	TRBD1	TGTGCCAGCAGTAAGGGACAGGGATGGTGGACTGAAGCTTTCTTT	CASSKGQGWWTEAFF
TRBV6-2/TRBV6-3	NA	TRBJ2-3	TRBD2	TGTGCCAGCAGTTACAGCGAGCGGGGGACCACAGATACGCAGTATTTT	CASSYSERGTTDTQYF
TRBV24-1	many	TRBJ2-1	TRBD2	TGTGCCACCAGTGACCGTAGCGGGTCCTACAATGAGCAGTTCTTC	CATSDRSGSYNEQFF
TRBV27	few	TRBJ2-7	NA	TGTGCCAGCAGTTTACAGATTACCTACGAGCAGTACTTC	CASSLQITYEQYF
TRBV5-6	many	TRBJ2-7	TRBD1	TGTGCCAGCCGAGCCGGGACAGAGTCCTACGAGCAGTACTTC	CASRAGTESYEQYF
TRBV30	NA	TRBJ2-1	TRBD2	TGTGCCTGGAGGATAAGCGGGAGTGGGTTTGAGCAGTTCTTC	CAWRISGSGFEQFF
TRBV12-3/TRBV12-4	many	TRBJ1-1	NA	TGTGCCAGCAGTTTTATCGCCACTGAAGCTTTCTTT	CASSFIATEAFF
TRBV9	NA	TRBJ2-3	NA	TGTGCCAGCAGCGTACGGGGGTCCTCTAGCACAGATACGCAGTATTTT	CASSVRGSSSTDTQYF
TRBV28	NA	TRBJ2-6	TRBD2	TGTGCCAGCAGTAGACTAGCGGGAGTAGCTGGGGCCAACGTCCTGACTTTC	CASSRLAGVAGANVLTF
TRBV12-3/TRBV12-4	NA	TRBJ2-2	NA	TGTGCCAGCAGTCTCAACAGGGAAGGGGAGCTGTTTTTT	CASSLNREGELFF
TRBV3-1	NA	TRBJ1-2	NA	TGTGCCAGCAGCCAAGAACGCGGGGTCTATGGCTACACCTTC	CASSQERGVYGYTF
TRBV6-5	NA	TRBJ1-5	NA	TGTGCCAGCAGTTCCACATTTAATCAGCCCCAGCATTTT	CASSSTFNQPQHF
TRBV28	few	TRBJ2-6	TRBD2	TGTGCCAGCAGTTTAAATAGCGGGAGAATTAGATCTGGGGCCAACGTCCTGACTTTC	CASSLNSGRIRSGANVLTF
TRBV4-1	few	TRBJ2-7	NA	TGCGCCAGCAGCCAAGCAGAGTCCCCCTTGAAAAACTACGAGCAGTACTTC	CASSQAESPLKNYEQYF
TRBV9	few	TRBJ2-3	TRBD2	TGTGCCAGCAGCCGTAGCGGGAGTCGAGCAGATACGCAGTATTTT	CASSRSGSRADTQYF
TRBV7-3	few	TRBJ2-7	TRBD1	TGTGCCAGCAGCTTGGGACAGCTCGACGAGCAGTACTTC	CASSLGQLDEQYF
TRBV27	many	TRBJ2-7	NA	TGTGCCAGCAGTCCATGGAGACTGGGCTCCTACGAGCAGTACTTC	CASSPWRLGSYEQYF
TRBV20-1	few	TRBJ2-5	NA	TGCAGTGCTAGAGGGGGACACGGGGAGACCCAGTACTTC	CSARGGHGETQYF
TRBV7-6	NA	TRBJ2-3	NA	TGTGCCAGCAGCGGTTTTACCGACACAGATACGCAGTATTTT	CASSGFTDTDTQYF
TRBV5-1	many	TRBJ2-7	NA	TGCGCCAGCAGCTTGGCCGGGGAGTTCTACGAGCAGTACTTC	CASSLAGEFYEQYF
TRBV20-1	NA	TRBJ2-4	NA	TGCAGTGCCACGACCCCCACCCGCGTGGCCAAAAACATTCAGTACTTC	CSATTPTRVAKNIQYF
TRBV20-1	NA	TRBJ2-3	TRBD2	TGCAGTGCTTACAAAGCGGGAACCACAGATACGCAGTATTTT	CSAYKAGTTDTQYF
TRBV24-1	many	TRBJ2-4	NA	TGTGCCACCAGTGATGCCAGGGATAGCAAAAACATTCAGTACTTC	CATSDARDSKNIQYF
TRBV6-1	many	TRBJ1-6	NA	TGTGCCAGCAGACAGAGGGGGAGCGGTTCTAATTCACCCCTCCACTTT	CASRQRGSGSNSPLHF
TRBV4-1	few	TRBJ2-4	NA	TGCGCCAGCAGCCAAGGCCAACAGGGAGGACTAGCCAAAAACATTCAGTACTTC	CASSQGQQGGLAKNIQYF
TRBV5-1	NA	TRBJ2-1	TRBD2	TGCGCCAGCAGCTTGGCTCTAGCGGGGGGGCTTGAGCAGTTCTTC	CASSLALAGGLEQFF
TRBV7-9	few	TRBJ2-5	NA	TGTGCCAGCAGCTCCTTTAGTACAGGGAACCAAGAGACCCAGTACTTC	CASSSFSTGNQETQYF
TRBV12-3/TRBV12-4	many	TRBJ2-7	TRBD2	TGTGCCAGCAAGCGGACTAGCGGTTCCTACGAGCAGTACTTC	CASKRTSGSYEQYF
TRBV10-3	NA	TRBJ2-7	NA	TGTGCCATCAGTGAGCCTATGACAGGATGGAAGCAGTACTTC	CAISEPMTGWKQYF
TRBV20-1	few	TRBJ2-7	NA	TGCAGTGCTAGAGATTATGTGGAGAGCTCCTACGAGCAGTACTTC	CSARDYVESSYEQYF
TRBV7-2	NA	TRBJ2-7	TRBD2	TGTGCCAGCAGCTTATTGAGCGGGGGGCCCAGCTCCTACGAGCAGTACTTC	CASSLLSGGPSSYEQYF
TRBV10-3	few	TRBJ2-3	TRBD2	TGTGCCATCAGTGAGTCGCGGGGGGGCCCAGATACGCAGTATTTT	CAISESRGGPDTQYF
TRBV15	NA	TRBJ1-5	TRBD1	TGTGCCACCAGCAGAGAGGAGACAGGGGCGAGTCAGCCCCAGCATTTT	CATSREETGASQPQHF
TRBV6-1	few	TRBJ1-1	NA	TGTGCCAGCAGTCGGTACGTGGACACTGAAGCTTTCTTT	CASSRYVDTEAFF
TRBV28	NA	TRBJ2-7	TRBD2	TGTGCCAGCAGTAGCGGACTAGCGGGAAACCAGCAGTACTTC	CASSSGLAGNQQYF
TRBV7-2	NA	TRBJ2-7	TRBD2	TGTGCCAGCAGCGGGACTAGCGGGGCCCTCGAGCAGTACTTC	CASSGTSGALEQYF
TRBV6-2/TRBV6-3	few	TRBJ2-1	NA	TGTGCCAGCACCCCGAGCGTTCAGGGGCATGAGCAGTTCTTC	CASTPSVQGHEQFF
TRBV5-1	few	TRBJ2-6	NA	TGCGCCAGCAGCTTGGGACAGGGGGCCAACGTCCTGACTTTC	CASSLGQGANVLTF
TRBV5-6	few	TRBJ2-3	NA	TGTGCCAGCAGCTTGCGCCTAATCAGCTCTAGCACAGATACGCAGTATTTT	CASSLRLISSSTDTQYF
TRBV7-8	few	TRBJ1-1	NA	TGTGCCAGCAGCTTAGCGGGGGCAGGTCGCGATGAAGCTTTCTTT	CASSLAGAGRDEAFF
TRBV4-2	few	TRBJ2-7	TRBD2	TGTGCCAGCAGCCCGGGACTAGCGGTAAAGAGCTCCTACGAGCAGTACTTC	CASSPGLAVKSSYEQYF
TRBV5-1	NA	TRBJ2-5	NA	TGCGCCAGCAGCTTGGAGGGGAACCAAGAGACCCAGTACTTC	CASSLEGNQETQYF
TRBV3-1	NA	TRBJ2-2	NA	TGTGCCAGCAGACGTCGGGACACCTACCCGGGGGAGCTGTTTTTT	CASRRRDTYPGELFF